This T cell receptor (beta chain) originates from a study of T cells in Graves' hyperthyroidism and ophthalmopathy. Notes on the study in general: The blood repertoire included most of the expanded thyroid clonotypes above 0.001.

The V and J ends lost 3 bases and 4 bases respectively, with 16 bases between them. This CDR3 is 16 amino acids long. The CDR3 regions of TCR beta were amplified from RNA transcripts. The HTBI set primed first-round TCR CDR3 RT-PCR. One entry per CDR3 protein, called by TCRdb with MiXCR from the multiplex PCR reads. Among under 800,000 distinct CDR3 sequences, 11% to 15% were seen once, and the ten largest hold roughly 10%. This clonotype came up many times. Antigen specificity is unknown. The receptor was derived from a young woman with Graves' hyperthyroidism. This chain joins TRBV12-3 or TRBV12-4 and TRBJ1-5; TRBD1 might be the D (6 bases). Sample: blood. The CDR3 sequence: CASSLAGGGLNQPQHF. CDR3 sequence (DNA): TGTGCCAGCAGTTTGGCGGGCGGGGGGCTGAATCAGCCCCAGCATTTT.